Reported below is one T cell receptor beta chain. Its antigen is still unknown. Base qualities are not provided; no much larger clone lies one nucleotide away. The data belong to a study of siplizumab effects on memory and regulatory T cells (dated by TCRdb to the late 2010s). Background on the whole study: The study examined how the anti-CD2 antibody siplizumab affects alloreactive T-cell subsets in allogeneic mixed lymphocyte reactions built from human PBMCs. Study-wide findings and limitations: A naive or memory phenotype could not be assigned to roughly 75-95% of proliferating CD4+ or CD8+ clones. Whether proliferating Tregs from siplizumab cultures were suppressive was not functionally confirmed. Compared with memory T cells, unstimulated naive T cells appeared more diverse, and naive cells seemed to make a substantial contribution to the alloresponse. The cumulative frequency of alloreactive sequences that could be traced back to unstimulated CD4+ memory T cells was significantly reduced by siplizumab. Because sequences at frequencies below about 10^-5 were poorly captured, only a minor fraction of alloreactive clones could be mapped back to unstimulated subsets. Among mappable alloreactive CD4+ clones, the Treg-derived fraction averaged approximately 63% with siplizumab versus about 25% in control reactions.

Sorted unstimulated T cells and proliferating T cells recovered from mixed lymphocyte reactions underwent TCRbeta CDR3 sequencing. Fresh whole blood from approximately 10 HLA-typed healthy donors was used to isolate PBMCs. Library creation used the immunoSEQ multiplex PCR assay. Each sample had 80,000 to 100,000 TCR templates assayed by the deep sequencing platform. Genomic DNA extracted from sorted T cells was used for TCRbeta CDR3 sequencing. Concerning the study's data processing: The R programming language was used for clonal analysis of TCRbeta CDR3 data. Unstimulated samples were compared with post-reaction CFSE-low samples to define alloreactive CD4+ and CD8+ clones. Regulatory or non-regulatory origin was assigned to alloreactive CD4+ clones by matching of sequences to sorted unstimulated Treg and non-Treg repertoires. TCRdb provides this immuneACCESS table in a form limited to in-frame rearrangements. Some clones are lacking; in checked studies, under half of them reflect an unresolved V gene, and why the rest are absent is not known. For V, J and clone size, that table is used; D and trimming come from the DNA. The sample table holds over 60,000 clones, of which about 89% were seen once. Jointly, the top ten make up approximately 30% of the sample.

The germline V gene yields SGHDT for CDR1 and YYEEEE for CDR2. V sheds 8 bases and J sheds 5 bases, leaving 6 bases between their ends. From the cysteine through the phenylalanine, the CDR3 covers 10 amino acids. Kept here is only the CDR3 DNA, which spans 30 bases and is read in frame from base 1. The chain is assembled from TRBV5-6 and TRBJ2-3; the D gene cannot be named for sure. Sequencing input: CD8+ T cells sorted from blood. This sequence originates from a human donor in good health. The sequenced DNA is TGTGCCAGTCGTGGAGATACGCAGTATTTT. Its protein is CASRGDTQYF.